This TCR beta chain was captured by sequencing in a study of identical twins. Study-level findings and limits: Fewer insertions characterized abundant cord blood beta clonotypes, whereas memory repertoires showed none.

This clonotype was observed many times. No antigen is known for it. Deletions cut 0 bases from V and 8 bases from J, with 17 bases between. Germline-derived CDR1 and CDR2 are DFQATT and SNEGSKA (reference sequence). This CDR3 spans 16 amino acids. A single record per CDR3 protein comes from TCRdb applying MiXCR to the 5' RACE reads. In the table there are hundreds of thousands of distinct CDR3 sequences, 5.5% to 6.5% of which are singletons. The chain carries TRBV20-1 and TRBJ1-6; the D is unclear. The receptor was derived from a man aged 18 to 30 in good health. Specimen: naive T cells sorted from blood. For the CDR3, the DNA is TGCAGTGCTAGAGATCTGGGCGGGATAGGAGATTCACCCCTCCACTTT. It encodes CSARDLGGIGDSPLHF.